These 15 T cell receptor beta chains share one sample of origin, sequenced in a study of T cell responses to AZD1222 COVID-19 vaccine (dated by TCRdb to about 2021). This specimen's time point label, interpreted: baseline before first vaccination. Libraries were made using the immunoSEQ multiplex PCR assay. In TCRdb, the immuneACCESS table is reduced to in-frame sequences with V and J assigned. These tables do not hold every clone; where another copy was compared, an unresolved V gene accounts for under half, and the others remain unexplained. The sample profile shows 150,000 or so clones; approximately 85% of them were found once. About 8% of the sample belongs to the ten largest clones. Material: peripheral blood, obtained on day 0 of AZD1222 vaccination. The receptor set was obtained from an adult in good health.

This clone was counted once. The CDR3 coding sequence is TGTGCCAGCAGTCCCCGGGGAGGGAGCTACGAGCAGTACTTC. The encoded protein is CASSPRGGSYEQYF. The J gene is TRBJ2-7, the V gene TRBV6-5; 7 positions match TRBD2. V gave up 5 bases and J gave up 3 bases; unmatched junction bases: 7. Germline CDR1 and CDR2: MNHEY and SVGAGI. The CDR3 spans 14 residues.

This chain connects TRBV2 to TRBJ2-7; 12 bases agree with TRBD2. Germline V gives CDR1 SNHLY, CDR2 FYNNEI. V lost 6 bases to trimming and J lost 2 bases; unmatched junction nucleotides: 5. The CDR3 extends over 15 amino acids. The CDR3 loop reads CASRPTSGGTYEQYF. CDR3 DNA sequence: TGTGCCAGCAGGCCCACTAGCGGGGGGACCTACGAGCAGTACTTC.

This clone was recorded only once. The chain joins TRBV7-9 to TRBJ1-4; 10 nucleotides line up with TRBD1. The V gene's germline CDR1 is SEHNR and CDR2 FQNEAQ (reference sequence). With V trimmed by 1 base and J by 7 bases, 3 bases remained unmatched. The CDR3 covers 15 residues. The CDR3 loop reads CASSLGDRGREKLFF. The CDR3 nucleotides are TGTGCCAGCAGCTTAGGAGACAGGGGGCGTGAAAAACTGTTTTTT.

The chain joins TRBV6-5 to TRBJ2-7; TRBD2 matches 9 bases. This CDR3 is 15 amino acids long. Germline V gene lookup returns CDR1 MNHEY and CDR2 SVGAGI. Unmatched junction bases numbered 4, after V lost 3 bases and J lost 1 base. This chain's CDR3 is CASSYRLAGSYEQYF. The CDR3 DNA is TGTGCCAGCAGTTATCGGCTAGCGGGATCCTACGAGCAGTACTTC.

V usage is TRBV21-1 and J usage is TRBJ2-7; the D segment call TRBD2 is taken from the table without a DNA check. TRBV21-1 is designated a pseudogene. The CDR3 extends over 15 amino acids. CDR3 protein: CASGRAPAQCIEQYF. The CDR3 coding sequence is TGTGCCAGCGGGAGGGCACCGGCACAGTGCATCGAGCAGTACTTC.

This clone was counted only a few times. The chain links TRBV12-3 or TRBV12-4 to TRBJ2-2, with TRBD1 matching 7 bases. There are 12 residues in the CDR3. Germline trimming cut 6 bases from V and 7 bases from J; bases unmatched to any gene: 2. The CDR3 sequence is CASRTGFGELFF. The CDR3 nucleotides read TGTGCCAGCAGGACAGGGTTCGGGGAGCTGTTTTTT.

This rearrangement joins TRBV28 to TRBJ2-1; no definite D call. The CDR3 runs 13 residues. Germline V gives CDR1 MDHEN, CDR2 SYDVKM. Trimming stripped 7 bases from V and 5 bases from J, with 12 bases between. CDR3 nucleotide sequence: TGTGCCAGCAACCCCCCCCCTAACAATGAGCAGTTCTTC. It specifies CASNPPPNNEQFF.

This sequence joins TRBV27 and TRBJ2-1, with D maybe TRBD2 (6 bases). The CDR3 is 15 residues long. Germline loops: CDR1 MNHEY, CDR2 SMNVEV (reference sequence). Trimming removed 6 bases at V and 5 bases at J, with 17 bases between. The DNA for the CDR3 is TGTGCCAGCAGATCAGTTCCGGGACTTGACAATGAGCAGTTCTTC. This gives the protein CASRSVPGLDNEQFF.

The chain employs TRBV9 and TRBJ1-2; the D gene is possibly TRBD1 (5 bases). The V end was cut by 3 bases, the J end by 4 bases, with 19 bases between. The length of the CDR3 is 16 residues. Germline loops: CDR1 SGDLS, CDR2 YYNGEE. The CDR3 here is CASSATQGTVTYGYTF. CDR3 DNA sequence: TGTGCCAGCAGCGCCACCCAAGGGACGGTAACCTATGGCTACACCTTC.

CDR3 loop: CASTPVASTGEQFF. Written as DNA, the CDR3 is TGTGCCAGCACCCCCGTGGCTAGCACAGGTGAGCAGTTCTTC. V is TRBV7-2 and J is TRBJ2-1, with D possibly being TRBD1 or TRBD2 (5 bases each). V lost 7 bases and J lost 9, with 19 bases in between. The CDR3 is made up of 14 amino acids. CDR1 is SGHTA, CDR2 FQGNSA, per germline.

This sequence joins TRBV30 and TRBJ1-1, with D maybe TRBD1 (6 bases). Between the trimmed V and J ends, which lost 3 bases and 6 bases, there was a span of 8 bases. CDR3 length: 11 residues. Germline values: CDR1 GTSNPN, CDR2 SVGIG (reference sequence). The CDR3 nucleotides read TGTGCCTGGAGCGCAGGGGCTGAAGCTTTCTTT. Translation gives CAWSAGAEAFF. Full variable domain (remainder filled in from reference TRBV30 and TRBJ1-1): SQTIHQWPATLVQPVGSPLSLECTVEGTSNPNLYWYRQAAGRGLQLLFYSVGIGQISSEVPQNLSASRPQDRQFILSSKKLLLSDSGFYLCAWSAGAEAFFGQGTRLTVV.

The V gene is TRBV7-6, the J gene TRBJ2-3, with unresolved D. Germline V gives CDR1 SGHVS, CDR2 FNYEAQ. CDR3 length: 15 residues. The V gene lost 3 bases and the J gene lost 0 bases, with 10 bases spanning the gap. The CDR3 DNA sequence: TGTGCCAGCAGCTTTAGGCCTGCTAGCACAGATACGCAGTATTTT. Translated: CASSFRPASTDTQYF.

This clone was recorded only once. The gene calls are TRBV4-1 and TRBJ1-4; D may be TRBD1 (5 bases). V was shortened by 4 bases and J by 2 bases, with 11 bases between the two germline ends. CDR3 length: 15 amino acids. Germline CDR1 reads MGHRA; CDR2 reads YSYEKL. CDR3 coding DNA: TGCGCCAGCAGCCCCCCGGGACGGACTAATGAAAAACTGTTTTTT. Protein product: CASSPPGRTNEKLFF.

The chain carries TRBV27 and TRBJ2-1; D not certain. The CDR3 spans 11 residues. CDR1 and CDR2 from the germline V gene are MNHEY and SMNVEV (reference sequence). V lost 2 bases and J lost 10, with 6 bases in between. The CDR3 here is CASSLGQEQFF. In DNA, the CDR3 is TGTGCCAGCAGTTTAGGTCAGGAGCAGTTCTTC.

The CDR3 coding sequence is TGTGCCAGCAGTGACGTGGGTCGAAGACAGCCCCAGCATTTT. Translating it yields CASSDVGRRQPQHF. The chain couples TRBV2 to TRBJ1-5; unclear D gene. This CDR3 has 14 amino acids. In germline, CDR1 is SNHLY, CDR2 FYNNEI. V dropped 3 bases and J dropped 7 bases, with 13 bases sitting between them.